Shown below are 15 T cell receptor beta chains from a single sample sequenced in a study of response to subunit inactivated influenza vaccine. TCRdb re-called the RT-PCR reads through MiXCR, storing one row per CDR3 protein. The sample lists approximately 730,000 distinct CDR3 sequences, roughly 14% occurring once. This specimen was PBMCs from blood, taken 14 days before vaccination. Every receptor here comes from a man aged 50 to 59 who received an inactivated influenza vaccine.

A few counts support this clonotype. The chain couples TRBV24-1 to TRBJ1-2, with 9 bases matching TRBD1. With 4 bases clipped from V and 3 bases from J, the junction kept 2 bases outside the gene matches. Germline V gene sequence: CDR1 KGHDR, CDR2 SFDVKD. This CDR3 region has 14 residues. The CDR3 region is CATSDTGGYYGYTF. The CDR3 nucleotides read TGTGCCACCAGTGACACAGGGGGCTACTATGGCTACACCTTC.

In this sample, this clonotype turned up a few times. J is TRBJ2-1 and V is TRBV20-1; 7 nucleotides align to TRBD2. This CDR3 is built from 14 residues. V was clipped by 6 bases and J by 8 bases; unmatched bases: 13. Germline V CDR1 and CDR2: DFQATT, SNEGSKA (reference sequence). The chain's CDR3 is CSATGGGPMYEQFF. CDR3 DNA: TGCAGTGCCACCGGGGGAGGGCCTATGTATGAGCAGTTCTTC.

This chain joins TRBV6-1 and TRBJ2-7, with 10 bases aligning to TRBD2. V was pared by 3 bases and J by 5 bases, with 7 bases of the junction left unmatched. There are 15 residues in the CDR3. Germline CDR1 and CDR2: MNHNS and SASEGT. The CDR3 loop is CASSDVSGRAHEQYF. The CDR3 nucleotides are TGTGCCAGCAGTGATGTCAGCGGGAGGGCCCACGAGCAGTACTTC.

This chain uses TRBV19 with TRBJ2-2; 7 positions match TRBD1. Per germline, CDR1 LNHDA and CDR2 SQIVND (reference sequence). This CDR3 comprises 13 residues. J lost 3 bases, V lost 7 bases, and 2 bases had no gene match. DNA of the CDR3: TGTGCCAGTACCGACAGGGACACCGGGGAGCTGTTTTTT. As protein: CASTDRDTGELFF. The complete variable domain, with remaining parts taken from reference TRBV19 and TRBJ2-2, reads DGGITQSPKYLFRKEGQNVTLSCEQNLNHDAMYWYRQDPGQGLRLIYYSQIVNDFQKGDIAEGYSVSREKKESFPLTVTSAQKNPTAFYLCASTDRDTGELFFGEGSRLTVL.

V usage is TRBV27 and J usage is TRBJ2-1; TRBD2 matches 10 bases. V lost 2 bases, J lost 9 bases, and 7 bases stayed unmatched. The germline V gene has CDR1 MNHEY and CDR2 SMNVEV (reference sequence). The CDR3 totals 15 residues. CDR3 amino acids: CASSLKASGSIEQFF. CDR3 nucleotide sequence: TGTGCCAGCAGTTTAAAGGCTAGCGGGAGTATTGAGCAGTTCTTC.

The chain combines TRBV3-1 with TRBJ2-1; D remains unclear. CDR1 LGHDT and CDR2 YNNKEL come from the germline V gene (reference sequence). Trimming stripped 4 bases from V and 7 bases from J, with 17 bases between. The CDR3 length is 15 residues. The CDR3 region is CASSLAGRYRNEQFF. The CDR3 bases are TGTGCCAGCAGCCTAGCAGGAAGGTATAGGAATGAGCAGTTCTTC.

This clonotype appeared a single time. V gene TRBV20-1 combines with J gene TRBJ2-7, with 8 bases identical to TRBD1. In germline, CDR1 is DFQATT, CDR2 SNEGSKA (reference sequence). V gave up 6 bases and J gave up 2 bases; unmatched junction bases: 9. The CDR3 contains 14 residues. This CDR3 is CSATGQGLTYEQYF. DNA for the CDR3: TGCAGTGCCACTGGACAGGGACTTACCTACGAGCAGTACTTC.

This clonotype was counted between two and nine times. This sequence joins TRBV12-3 or TRBV12-4 and TRBJ2-2; TRBD2 aligns across 10 bases. V was pared by 5 bases and J by 3 bases, with 6 bases of the junction left unmatched. The CDR3 is made up of 16 amino acids. The CDR3 loop is CASSASGGADTGELFF. In DNA, the CDR3 is TGTGCCAGCAGTGCCAGCGGGGGGGCCGACACCGGGGAGCTGTTTTTT.

This chain uses TRBV20-1 with TRBJ1-2; 7 bases fit TRBD1. This CDR3 contains 16 residues. The V segment lost 2 bases and the J segment 4 bases; nucleotides outside the gene matches: 13. Germline CDR1 DFQATT, CDR2 SNEGSKA (reference sequence). Written as DNA, the CDR3 is TGCAGTGCTAGATTCCCGGGACAGATACTAACCTATGGCTACACCTTC. Translation: CSARFPGQILTYGYTF.

This chain links TRBV6-1 with TRBJ1-2; tentative D call: TRBD1 (6 bases). The CDR3 totals 16 residues. The germline V gene has CDR1 MNHNS and CDR2 SASEGT. The ends were cut back, 6 bases at V and 1 base at J, with 18 bases in the middle. The DNA of the CDR3 is TGTGCCAGCAGCCACACCCAAGGGGGAGATAACTATGGCTACACCTTC. Translating it yields CASSHTQGGDNYGYTF.

V usage is TRBV20-1 and J usage is TRBJ1-5, with D possibly matching TRBD1 (6 bases). Germline CDR1 DFQATT, CDR2 SNEGSKA (reference sequence). The CDR3 loop spans 12 amino acids. Trimming shortened V by 5 bases and J by 4 bases, and 9 bases separated the two germline ends. The CDR3 sequence: CSALQGNQPQHF. CDR3 in DNA: TGCAGTGCTCTACAGGGAAATCAGCCCCAGCATTTT.

This clonotype showed up just a few times. The gene calls are TRBV7-2 and TRBJ2-1; D gene unclear. Looked up from germline, CDR1 is SGHTA and CDR2 is FQGNSA. The CDR3 contains 12 residues. Trimming took off 5 bases at V and 11 bases at J, with 13 bases between the two ends. As DNA, the CDR3 is TGTGCCAGCAGCGCCTCCGGGCCGCAGCAGTTCTTC. Residues: CASSASGPQQFF.

This clonotype turned up a few times. This chain joins TRBV5-1 and TRBJ2-1; D remains unclear. Per germline, CDR1 SGHRS and CDR2 YFSETQ. This CDR3 has 13 residues. The V end lost 4 bases, the J end lost 4 bases, and 9 bases lay between the germline ends. The CDR3 loop is CASSANSYNEQFF. For the CDR3, the DNA is TGCGCCAGCAGCGCGAACTCGTACAATGAGCAGTTCTTC.

The rearrangement joins TRBV7-2 to TRBJ1-2; no clear D. Germline V lookup: CDR1 SGHTA, CDR2 FQGNSA. This CDR3 is 12 amino acids long. Trimming took 5 bases from V and 5 from J, leaving 9 bases between them. CDR3 coding DNA: TGTGCCAGCAGCGAAACGCGGTATGGCTACACCTTC. Protein product: CASSETRYGYTF.

This chain links TRBV5-1 with TRBJ2-3, with 15 bases matching TRBD2. The CDR3 extends over 17 amino acids. V was clipped by 3 bases and J by 6 bases; unmatched bases: 8. Germline V lookup: CDR1 SGHRS, CDR2 YFSETQ. Here the CDR3 reads CASSWGLAGGRGDTQYF. The CDR3 nucleotides read TGCGCCAGCAGCTGGGGACTAGCGGGAGGCCGCGGGGATACGCAGTATTTT.